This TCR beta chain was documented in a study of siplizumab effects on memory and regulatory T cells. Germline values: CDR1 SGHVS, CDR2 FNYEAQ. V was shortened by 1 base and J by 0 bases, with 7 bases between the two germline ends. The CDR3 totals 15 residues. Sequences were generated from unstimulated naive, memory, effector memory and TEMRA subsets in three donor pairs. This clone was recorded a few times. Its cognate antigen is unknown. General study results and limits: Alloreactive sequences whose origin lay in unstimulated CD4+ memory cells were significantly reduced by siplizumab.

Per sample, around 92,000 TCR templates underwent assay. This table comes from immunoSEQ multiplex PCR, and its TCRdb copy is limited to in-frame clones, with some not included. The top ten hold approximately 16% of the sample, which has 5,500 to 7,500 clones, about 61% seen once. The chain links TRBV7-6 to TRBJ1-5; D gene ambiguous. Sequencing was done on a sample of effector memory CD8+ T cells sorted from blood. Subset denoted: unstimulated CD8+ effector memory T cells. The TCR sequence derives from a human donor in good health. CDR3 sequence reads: CASSLDSYSNQPQHF. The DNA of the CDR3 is TGTGCCAGCAGCTTAGACAGTTATAGCAATCAGCCCCAGCATTTT.